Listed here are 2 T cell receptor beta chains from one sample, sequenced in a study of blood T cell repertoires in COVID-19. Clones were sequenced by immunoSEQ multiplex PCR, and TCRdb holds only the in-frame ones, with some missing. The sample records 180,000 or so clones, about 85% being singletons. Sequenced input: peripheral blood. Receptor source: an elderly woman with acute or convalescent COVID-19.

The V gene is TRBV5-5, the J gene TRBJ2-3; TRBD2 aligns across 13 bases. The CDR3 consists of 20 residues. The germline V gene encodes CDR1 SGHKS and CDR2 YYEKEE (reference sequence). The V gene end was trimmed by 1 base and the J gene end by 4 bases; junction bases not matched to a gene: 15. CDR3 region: CASSLRFRAGLAGVPDTQYF. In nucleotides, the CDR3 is TGTGCCAGCAGCTTGCGGTTCAGGGCAGGACTAGCGGGAGTACCAGATACGCAGTATTTT.

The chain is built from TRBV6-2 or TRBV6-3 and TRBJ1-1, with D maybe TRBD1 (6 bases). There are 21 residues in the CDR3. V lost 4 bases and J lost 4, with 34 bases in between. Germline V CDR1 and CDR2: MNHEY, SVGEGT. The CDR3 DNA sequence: TGTGCCAGCAGTTTCTACGTGATGGGGGCGCTTTCAAAGTCGCTCGGCACTGAAGCTTTCTTT. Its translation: CASSFYVMGALSKSLGTEAFF.